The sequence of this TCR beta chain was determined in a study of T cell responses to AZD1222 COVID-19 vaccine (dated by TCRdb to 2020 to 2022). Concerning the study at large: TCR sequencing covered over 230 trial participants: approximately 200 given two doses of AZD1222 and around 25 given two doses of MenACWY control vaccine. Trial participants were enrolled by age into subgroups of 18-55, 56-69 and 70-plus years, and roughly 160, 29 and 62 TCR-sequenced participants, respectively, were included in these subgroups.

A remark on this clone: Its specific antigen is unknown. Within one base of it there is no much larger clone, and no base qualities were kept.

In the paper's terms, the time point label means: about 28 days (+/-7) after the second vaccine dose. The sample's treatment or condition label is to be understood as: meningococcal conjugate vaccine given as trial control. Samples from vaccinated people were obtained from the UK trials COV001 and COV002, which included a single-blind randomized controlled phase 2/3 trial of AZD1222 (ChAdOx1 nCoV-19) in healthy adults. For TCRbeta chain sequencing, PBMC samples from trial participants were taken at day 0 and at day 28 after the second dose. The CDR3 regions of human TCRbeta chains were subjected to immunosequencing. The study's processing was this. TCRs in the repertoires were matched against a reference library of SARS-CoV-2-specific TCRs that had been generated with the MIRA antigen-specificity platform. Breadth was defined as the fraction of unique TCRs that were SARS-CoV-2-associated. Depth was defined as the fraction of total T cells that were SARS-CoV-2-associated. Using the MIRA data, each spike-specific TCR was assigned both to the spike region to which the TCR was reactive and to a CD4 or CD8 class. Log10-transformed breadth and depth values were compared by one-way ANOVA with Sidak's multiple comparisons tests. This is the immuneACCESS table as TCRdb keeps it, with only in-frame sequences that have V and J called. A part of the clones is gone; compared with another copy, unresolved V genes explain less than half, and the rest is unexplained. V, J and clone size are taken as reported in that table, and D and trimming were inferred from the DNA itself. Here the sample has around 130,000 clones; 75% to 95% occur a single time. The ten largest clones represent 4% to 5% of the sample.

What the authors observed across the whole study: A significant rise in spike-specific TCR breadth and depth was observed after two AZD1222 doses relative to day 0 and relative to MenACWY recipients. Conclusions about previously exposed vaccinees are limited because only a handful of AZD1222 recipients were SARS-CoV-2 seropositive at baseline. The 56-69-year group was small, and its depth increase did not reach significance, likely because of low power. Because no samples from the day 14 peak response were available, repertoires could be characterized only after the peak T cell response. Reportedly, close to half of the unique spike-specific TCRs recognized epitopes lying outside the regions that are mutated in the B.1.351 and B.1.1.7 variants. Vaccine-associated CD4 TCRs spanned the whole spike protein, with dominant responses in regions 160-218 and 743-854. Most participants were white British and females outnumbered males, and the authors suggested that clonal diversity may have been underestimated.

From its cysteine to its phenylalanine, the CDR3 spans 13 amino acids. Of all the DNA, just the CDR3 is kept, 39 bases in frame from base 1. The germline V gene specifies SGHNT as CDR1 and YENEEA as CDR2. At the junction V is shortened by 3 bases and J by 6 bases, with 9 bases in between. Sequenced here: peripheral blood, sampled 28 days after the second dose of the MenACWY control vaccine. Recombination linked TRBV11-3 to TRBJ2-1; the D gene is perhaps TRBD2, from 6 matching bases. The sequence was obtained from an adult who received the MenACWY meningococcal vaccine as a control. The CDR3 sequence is CASSFLASNEQFF. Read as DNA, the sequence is TGTGCCAGCAGCTTCCTAGCGAGCAATGAGCAGTTCTTC.